The 18 T cell receptor beta chains below come from one sample, sequenced in a study of blood T cell repertoires in COVID-19 (dated by TCRdb to 2018 to 2021). To prepare the library, the immunoSEQ multiplex PCR assay was applied. The immuneACCESS repertoire file appears here via TCRdb, limited to in-frame rearrangements. These files lack a portion of the clones; in checked studies, under half of the deficit traces to unresolved V genes, and the cause of the others is not known. This sample has 200,000 to 250,000 clones in its table, and approximately 90% of those were observed once. The ten most abundant clones make up about 5% of the sample. Sequenced: peripheral blood. All receptors come from a woman between 35 and 50 years old with acute or convalescent COVID-19.

V is TRBV2 and J is TRBJ1-6, with D hard to call. The V end lost 6 bases, the J end lost 8 bases, and 5 bases lay between the germline ends. The CDR3 sequence is 11 residues long. From germline, CDR1 is SNHLY and CDR2 FYNNEI. CDR3 nucleotide sequence: TGTGCCAGCAGAGAGGATTCACCCCTCCACTTT. Its translation: CASREDSPLHF.

CDR3: CASSYSNGPLGGRAFF. The CDR3 DNA sequence: TGTGCCAGCAGTTACTCGAATGGTCCTCTCGGGGGTCGGGCTTTCTTT. The V and J genes are TRBV6-5 and TRBJ1-1, with D perhaps TRBD1 (5 bases). CDR3 length: 16 amino acids. Germline loops: CDR1 MNHEY, CDR2 SVGAGI. V lost 0 bases to trimming and J lost 11 bases, with 22 bases between them.

The chain couples TRBV3-1 (or the pseudogene TRBV3-2) to TRBJ1-6; the match to TRBD1 covers 9 bases. Germline CDR1 LGHDT, CDR2 YNNKEL (reference sequence). The CDR3 contains 17 residues. V gave up 3 bases and J gave up 10 bases; unmatched junction bases: 13. CDR3: CASSQAPGGTGTSPLHF. For the CDR3, the DNA is TGTGCCAGCAGCCAGGCCCCTGGGGGGACAGGGACCTCACCCCTCCACTTT.

This sequence joins TRBV5-1 and TRBJ1-1; 9 bases match TRBD1. The CDR3 consists of 15 residues. Germline lookup yields CDR1 SGHRS and CDR2 YFSETQ. With V trimmed by 2 bases and J by 1 base, 3 bases remained unmatched. CDR3 in DNA: TGCGCCAGCAGCTTCGGGACAGGGAGGAACACTGAAGCTTTCTTT. It translates to CASSFGTGRNTEAFF.

The chain is built from TRBV10-3 and TRBJ2-3, with 10 bases lining up with TRBD2. With V trimmed by 6 bases and J by 0 bases, 6 bases remained unmatched. CDR3 length equals 16 residues. Germline loops: CDR1 ENHRY, CDR2 SYGVKD. The CDR3 sequence: CAISELAGSSTDTQYF. The CDR3 DNA sequence: TGTGCCATCAGCGAACTAGCGGGGTCTAGCACAGATACGCAGTATTTT.

The V call is TRBV27, the J call TRBJ2-7; maybe TRBD1 (6 bases). This CDR3 region has 14 residues. Germline assignment: CDR1 MNHEY and CDR2 SMNVEV (reference sequence). Trimming stripped 0 bases from V and 2 bases from J, with 8 bases between. As DNA, the CDR3 is TGTGCCAGCAGTTTATCCACAGGGACCTACGAGCAGTACGTC. Its translation: CASSLSTGTYEQYV.

CDR3 nucleotide sequence: TGCGCCAGCAGCCAAGAGCGGACAGGGACTACTGAAGCTTTCTTT. Translation gives CASSQERTGTTEAFF. The chain joins TRBV4-1 to TRBJ1-1; 8 bases are a match to TRBD1. The CDR3 consists of 15 residues. The germline V gene encodes CDR1 MGHRA and CDR2 YSYEKL. With 0 bases clipped from V and 5 bases from J, the junction kept 5 bases outside the gene matches.

In nucleotides, the CDR3 is TGTGCCAGCAGCTTAGGACTAGCGGGGGCCTACAGTAGCTACCAAGAGACCCAGTACTTC. Its protein product is CASSLGLAGAYSSYQETQYF. This chain uses TRBV7-6 with TRBJ2-5; 12 bases agree with TRBD2. Germline V CDR1 and CDR2: SGHVS, FNYEAQ. The CDR3 has 20 residues. V lost 1 base and J lost 0; bases outside the gene matches: 12.

V usage is TRBV7-2 and J usage is TRBJ2-1, with D possibly being TRBD1 (6 bases). In germline, CDR1 is SGHTA, CDR2 FQGNSA. The CDR3 runs 16 residues. Trimming cost V 2 bases and J 4 bases, with 15 bases left between them. CDR3 coding DNA: TGTGCCAGCAGCTTAAGGGCCAGGGGAGATTACAATGAGCAGTTCTTC. It translates to CASSLRARGDYNEQFF.

This chain connects TRBV4-1 to TRBJ2-1; D unresolved. The germline V gene has CDR1 MGHRA and CDR2 YSYEKL. The CDR3 is 13 residues long. Trimming took off 0 bases at V and 9 bases at J, with 9 bases between the two ends. CDR3 sequence: CASSQEESGEQFF. The DNA for the CDR3 is TGCGCCAGCAGCCAAGAGGAGTCGGGTGAGCAGTTCTTC.

The chain couples TRBV24-1 to TRBJ2-2; 9 bases agree with TRBD1. The CDR3 is 15 residues long. Germline trimming cut 4 bases from V and 5 bases from J; bases unmatched to any gene: 4. Germline loops: CDR1 KGHDR, CDR2 SFDVKD. The DNA of the CDR3 is TGTGCCACCAGTGACTCGGACAGGGGAACCGGGGAGCTGTTTTTT. As protein: CATSDSDRGTGELFF.

In this sample, this clone turned up a few times. The chain joins TRBV3-1 (or the pseudogene TRBV3-2) to TRBJ1-2; TRBD1 aligns across 8 bases. This CDR3 has 13 amino acids. V dropped 4 bases and J dropped 7; count of bases not matched to a gene: 5. From germline, CDR1 is LGHDT and CDR2 YNNKEL (reference sequence). CDR3 coding DNA: TGTGCCAGCAGCCGGTCAGGGGGCTCTGGCTACACCTTC. The encoded protein is CASSRSGGSGYTF.

This chain joins TRBV18 and TRBJ1-1; 7 bases map to TRBD1. This CDR3 spans 19 amino acids. The V gene's germline CDR1 is KGHSH and CDR2 LQKENI. V shed 1 base and J 0 bases; nucleotides not matched to a gene: 14. The chain's CDR3 is CASSPLETRGYKMNTEAFF. The CDR3 bases are TGTGCCAGCTCACCACTAGAAACCAGGGGGTACAAAATGAACACTGAAGCTTTCTTT. The variable domain in full, with the rest retrieved from reference TRBV18 and TRBJ1-1, is NAGVMQNPRHLVRRRGQEARLRCSPMKGHSHVYWYRQLPEEGLKFMVYLQKENIIDESGMPKERFSAEFPKEGPSILRIQQVVRGDSAAYFCASSPLETRGYKMNTEAFFGQGTRLTVV.

This chain connects TRBV9 to TRBJ2-5; 7 bases align to TRBD1. Looked up from germline, CDR1 is SGDLS and CDR2 is YYNGEE. The CDR3 is 15 residues long. V was pared by 2 bases and J by 5 bases, with 9 bases of the junction left unmatched. The CDR3 is CASSVGDRSWETQYF. CDR3 sequence (DNA): TGTGCCAGCAGCGTCGGGGACAGAAGTTGGGAGACCCAGTACTTC.

The chain couples TRBV9 to TRBJ2-1; TRBD2 matches 10 bases. The CDR3 consists of 16 residues. With V trimmed by 1 base and J by 5 bases, 6 bases remained unmatched. The germline V gene encodes CDR1 SGDLS and CDR2 YYNGEE. The DNA for the CDR3 is TGTGCCAGCAGCGTAAAGGGGACTAGCGTAGACAATGAGCAGTTCTTC. Translating it yields CASSVKGTSVDNEQFF.

The genes are TRBV10-3 and TRBJ1-1; 9 positions match TRBD1. J gave up 3 bases and V 10 bases, and 6 bases lay outside the gene matches. The CDR3 is 13 amino acids. Germline V gives CDR1 ENHRY, CDR2 SYGVKD. The CDR3 region is CATDRGGDTEAFF. CDR3 DNA: TGTGCCACGGACAGGGGAGGGGACACTGAAGCTTTCTTT.

Only one count was recorded for this clone. The rearrangement links TRBV13 to TRBJ1-4; D is unclear. This CDR3 comprises 14 residues. V was clipped by 1 base and J by 8 bases, with 11 bases between them. Germline V gene data show CDR1 as PRHDT and CDR2 as FYEKMQ (reference sequence). The CDR3, as DNA: TGTGCCAGCAGCTTAGCAGGCGGGTTGGAAAAACTGTTTTTT. As protein: CASSLAGGLEKLFF.

J is TRBJ1-5 and V is TRBV3-1 (or the pseudogene TRBV3-2); no clear D gene. CDR3 length: 12 residues. The germline V gene has CDR1 LGHDT and CDR2 YNNKEL (reference sequence). The V gene lost 0 bases and the J gene lost 6 bases, with 3 bases spanning the gap. The CDR3 DNA reads TGTGCCAGCAGCCAAGATCGTCAGCCCCAGCATTTT. Protein sequence: CASSQDRQPQHF.